The 28 T cell receptor beta chains presented below share a single source sample, sequenced in a study of cytomegalovirus exposure and HLA in healthy donors. The PCR made use of 60 Vbeta and 13 Jbeta primers. Clones were sequenced by immunoSEQ multiplex PCR, and TCRdb holds only the in-frame ones, with some missing. The sample consists of 65,000 to 80,000 clones, 74% of them appearing once. Sample: PBMCs. The receptors were sampled from a man aged 40-50 years in good health and CMV-seropositive.

This clone was picked up a small number of times. V is TRBV7-2 and J is TRBJ1-4; D is unresolved. The CDR3 is 14 residues long. With 4 bases removed from V and 0 bases from J, the gap between germline ends came to 6 bases. CDR1 is SGHTA and CDR2 is FQGNSA in the germline V gene. The CDR3 bases are TGTGCCAGCAGCTCGCAGGCAACTAATGAAAAACTGTTTTTT. Its translation: CASSSQATNEKLFF.

This chain links TRBV27 with TRBJ2-7; no definite D call. Germline V CDR1 and CDR2: MNHEY, SMNVEV (reference sequence). V was trimmed by 5 bases and J by 6 bases, leaving 20 bases between them. This CDR3 spans 15 amino acids. CDR3 residues: CASSILFPGVGEQYF. The CDR3 coding sequence is TGTGCCAGCAGTATTCTATTCCCGGGTGTGGGCGAGCAGTACTTC.

This clone was detected only a few times. J is TRBJ1-1 and V is TRBV5-4; D is unresolved. The CDR3 runs 13 residues. CDR1 SGHNT and CDR2 YYREEE come from the germline V gene (reference sequence). The germline V and J ends were trimmed by 0 bases and 0 bases, with 3 bases remaining between them. The CDR3 DNA sequence: TGTGCCAGCAGCTTGGAGCTGAACACTGAAGCTTTCTTT. Its protein product is CASSLELNTEAFF.

This chain links TRBV28 with TRBJ2-5, with TRBD1 as a possible D gene (6 bases). Germline V gives CDR1 MDHEN, CDR2 SYDVKM. There are 13 residues in the CDR3. V lost 8 bases to trimming and J lost 1 base, with 11 bases between them. Here the CDR3 DNA reads TGTGCCAGCGGTAGGGGGTTCCAAGAGACCCAGTACTTC. It specifies CASGRGFQETQYF.

The V call is TRBV28, the J call TRBJ1-2; D is perhaps TRBD1 (5 bases). This CDR3 has 15 amino acids. V lost 5 bases and J lost 0, with 13 bases in between. Looked up from germline, CDR1 is MDHEN and CDR2 is SYDVKM. The CDR3 here is CASSTLTVPNYGYTF. CDR3 coding DNA: TGTGCCAGCAGTACCCTGACAGTTCCTAACTATGGCTACACCTTC.

This clone was seen only a few times. The chain recombines TRBV27 with TRBJ2-3, with a possible D match to TRBD2 (7 bases). The germline V and J ends were trimmed by 4 bases and 4 bases, with 18 bases remaining between them. The CDR3 is made up of 16 amino acids. The germline V gene has CDR1 MNHEY and CDR2 SMNVEV (reference sequence). CDR3 in DNA: TGTGCCAGCAGTTCCATCCCCGGGGAGGGGGCAGATACGCAGTATTTT. It codes for CASSSIPGEGADTQYF.

This rearrangement joins TRBV19 to TRBJ1-5; D gene unclear. V was trimmed by 3 bases and J by 7 bases, leaving 7 bases between them. Germline CDR1 and CDR2: LNHDA and SQIVND (reference sequence). The CDR3 runs 12 residues. The CDR3 sequence: CASSMLGQPQHF. The CDR3 nucleotides are TGTGCCAGTAGTATGCTCGGGCAGCCCCAGCATTTT.

This sequence joins TRBV28 and TRBJ2-1; maybe TRBD2 (6 bases). Germline V gene data show CDR1 as MDHEN and CDR2 as SYDVKM. Trimming took off 5 bases at V and 7 bases at J, with 15 bases between the two ends. The CDR3 has 14 residues. The CDR3: CASSTPQAGNEQFF. In DNA, the CDR3 is TGTGCCAGCAGTACCCCCCAGGCGGGGAATGAGCAGTTCTTC.

V usage is TRBV6-6 and J usage is TRBJ2-7; possibly TRBD2 for D (5 bases). CDR1 is MNHNY and CDR2 is SVGAGI in the germline V gene (reference sequence). The CDR3 is 13 amino acids. V lost 2 bases and J 2 bases, leaving 7 bases between the germline ends. The CDR3 spells CASSYGRAYEQYF. Written as DNA, the CDR3 is TGTGCCAGCAGTTACGGGAGAGCCTACGAGCAGTACTTC.

The rearrangement joins TRBV27 to TRBJ2-1; 10 bases agree with TRBD2. The CDR3 is made up of 14 amino acids. Trimming removed 7 bases from V and 7 bases from J; junction bases left unmatched: 7. From germline, CDR1 is MNHEY and CDR2 SMNVEV (reference sequence). CDR3 DNA: TGTGCCAGCACCGGTAGCGGGAGGCTAAATGAGCAGTTCTTC. Its protein product is CASTGSGRLNEQFF.

The rearrangement joins TRBV6-5 to TRBJ2-2, with 8 nucleotides matching TRBD2. CDR3 length equals 13 residues. The V segment lost 6 bases and the J segment 5 bases; nucleotides outside the gene matches: 2. Germline V gene data show CDR1 as MNHEY and CDR2 as SVGAGI. The CDR3 coding sequence is TGTGCCAGCAGCCGGGGGGGGACCGGGGAGCTGTTTTTT. It yields the protein CASSRGGTGELFF.

V usage is TRBV11-2 and J usage is TRBJ1-2; D ambiguous. The CDR3 loop spans 16 amino acids. Per germline, CDR1 SGHAT and CDR2 FQNNGV. The ends were cut back, 0 bases at V and 4 bases at J, with 15 bases in the middle. CDR3 DNA: TGTGCCAGCAGCTTAGATGGAGGTCAGGCCCGCTATGGCTACACCTTC. Amino acids: CASSLDGGQARYGYTF.

This chain uses TRBV5-4 with TRBJ2-1; D is undetermined. CDR3 length: 12 residues. Germline-derived CDR1 and CDR2 are SGHNT and YYREEE (reference sequence). V was pared by 8 bases and J by 6 bases, with 12 bases between. CDR3 protein: CASHSTANEQFF. DNA for the CDR3: TGTGCCAGTCACAGTACGGCCAATGAGCAGTTCTTC.

The rearrangement links TRBV9 to TRBJ2-6; D uncertain. The CDR3 contains 16 residues. V was pared by 3 bases and J by 4 bases, with 14 bases between. The germline gives CDR1 SGDLS, CDR2 YYNGEE. CDR3 in DNA: TGTGCCAGCAGCGCAAAAGAGCCGTCGGGGGCCAACGTCCTGACTTTC. Its protein is CASSAKEPSGANVLTF.

In DNA form, the CDR3 reads TGCGCCAGCGGGACTAGCATAAATGAGCAGTTCTTC. It translates to CASGTSINEQFF. This sequence joins TRBV10-1 and TRBJ2-1; the match to TRBD2 covers 9 bases. This CDR3 comprises 12 residues. V shed 8 bases, J shed 7 bases, and the junction held 3 bases outside the gene matches. Looked up from germline, CDR1 is WNHNN and CDR2 is SYGVQD (reference sequence).

This rearrangement joins TRBV5-6 to TRBJ1-1, with 10 bases matching TRBD1. Trimming took 3 bases from V and 11 from J; bases not matched to a gene: 10. CDR3 length: 14 residues. The V gene's germline CDR1 is SGHDT and CDR2 YYEEEE. The CDR3 DNA follows: TGTGCCAGCAGCTGGGGGACAGGGGAGTTAGAGGCTTTCTTT. Translated, it gives CASSWGTGELEAFF.

The rearrangement uses TRBV6-1 and TRBJ2-3, with TRBD2 identical over 8 bases. The junction had 6 bases not matched to a gene; V was cut back by 2 bases and J by 5 bases. Germline V gene lookup returns CDR1 MNHNS and CDR2 SASEGT. CDR3 length: 15 residues. CDR3 sequence reads: CASSERAGALDTQYF. The CDR3 bases are TGTGCCAGCAGTGAACGAGCGGGAGCGTTAGATACGCAGTATTTT.

This sequence joins TRBV11-2 and TRBJ2-1; 13 positions match TRBD2. J gave up 7 bases and V 3 bases, and 6 bases lay outside the gene matches. CDR3 size: 16 residues. Germline CDR1 SGHAT, CDR2 FQNNGV. CDR3 bases: TGTGCCAGCAGCTTTACCGGGACTAGCGGGAAGAATGAGCAGTTCTTC. It yields the protein CASSFTGTSGKNEQFF.

This clone was observed a handful of times. The chain couples TRBV6-1 to TRBJ1-2, with D possibly TRBD1 on 5 matching bases. This CDR3 has 13 residues. The germline gives CDR1 MNHNS, CDR2 SASEGT. Trimming cost V 0 bases and J 8 bases, with 10 bases left between them. The CDR3 spells CASSEARGLGYTF. CDR3 nucleotides: TGTGCCAGCAGTGAAGCGCGGGGGTTGGGCTACACCTTC.

The chain couples TRBV19 to TRBJ2-2; 7 positions match TRBD2. The CDR3 loop spans 15 amino acids. V lost 8 bases, J lost 5 bases, and 11 bases stayed unmatched. Germline CDR1 and CDR2: LNHDA and SQIVND (reference sequence). The CDR3 spells CASLPSGLATGELFF. CDR3 bases: TGTGCCAGTCTCCCTAGCGGACTTGCGACCGGGGAGCTGTTTTTT.

This clone was observed a few times. This chain connects TRBV27 to TRBJ1-2, with no clear D. Between the trimmed V and J ends, which lost 8 bases and 0 bases, there was a span of 10 bases. The CDR3 is made up of 13 amino acids. The V gene's germline CDR1 is MNHEY and CDR2 SMNVEV (reference sequence). CDR3 sequence: CASAQMANYGYTF. The CDR3 DNA sequence: TGTGCCAGCGCTCAGATGGCTAACTATGGCTACACCTTC.

The CDR3 DNA reads TGTGCCAGCAGCGCCCGACCGCAAACAGGGCGCGAACTGTTTTTT. This gives the protein CASSARPQTGRELFF. This rearrangement joins TRBV6-4 to TRBJ1-4; perhaps TRBD1 as D (6 bases). V shed 6 bases and J shed 12 bases, with 23 bases lying between them. This CDR3 has 15 residues. The germline V gene encodes CDR1 MRHNA and CDR2 SNTAGT.

The V gene is TRBV19, the J gene TRBJ2-7, with D tentatively TRBD2 (5 bases). The CDR3 runs 14 residues. The ends were cut back, 4 bases at V and 5 bases at J, with 15 bases in the middle. Looked up from germline, CDR1 is LNHDA and CDR2 is SQIVND (reference sequence). The DNA of the CDR3 is TGTGCCAGTAGTAGCGGGTTCCTGTTTGACGAGCAGTACTTC. Protein sequence: CASSSGFLFDEQYF.

V usage is TRBV28 and J usage is TRBJ2-7, with a possible D match to TRBD1 (6 bases). The CDR3 totals 14 residues. V shed 8 bases and J shed 0 bases, with 14 bases lying between them. Per the germline V gene, CDR1 is MDHEN and CDR2 is SYDVKM. The CDR3 reads CASLGTQSSYEQYF. CDR3 DNA sequence: TGTGCCAGCCTAGGGACACAATCCTCCTACGAGCAGTACTTC.

The V gene is TRBV12-5, the J gene TRBJ2-2, with TRBD2 matching over 8 bases. Germline V CDR1 and CDR2: LGHNT, FRNRAP. Trimming removed 3 bases from V and 4 bases from J; junction bases left unmatched: 7. The CDR3 is 16 amino acids. DNA of the CDR3: TGTGCTAGTGGTTTCGGGACTAGTTATGGCACCGGGGAGCTGTTTTTT. Translated: CASGFGTSYGTGELFF.

This clone was recorded once. CDR3 loop: CASSLESAPAGVAFF. The DNA for the CDR3 is TGCGCCAGCAGCTTGGAATCCGCGCCCGCAGGGGTAGCTTTCTTT. The chain joins TRBV5-1 to TRBJ1-1; possible D gene TRBD1, 6 bases. The germline V gene encodes CDR1 SGHRS and CDR2 YFSETQ. This CDR3 region has 15 residues. The V end was cut by 0 bases, the J end by 10 bases, with 19 bases between.

This sequence joins TRBV10-3 and TRBJ1-4, with 10 bases identical to TRBD1. V was clipped by 2 bases and J by 8 bases; unmatched bases: 5. This CDR3 contains 15 residues. Germline V gene lookup returns CDR1 ENHRY and CDR2 SYGVKD. The CDR3 reads CAISERQGAREKLFF. CDR3 DNA: TGTGCCATCAGTGAGAGACAGGGGGCCCGCGAAAAACTGTTTTTT.

The V gene is TRBV30, the J gene TRBJ1-1; no definite D call. The CDR3 has 15 amino acids. V was shortened by 2 bases and J by 4 bases, with 17 bases between the two germline ends. In germline, CDR1 is GTSNPN, CDR2 SVGIG (reference sequence). Written as DNA, the CDR3 is TGTGCCTGGAGTCCGGCCCAGTGGGCAGTCACTGAAGCTTTCTTT. This encodes CAWSPAQWAVTEAFF.